This T cell receptor (beta chain) was obtained from a study of identical twins. It was template switching that added a universal primer site, and there were unique molecular identifiers on the cDNA. One entry per CDR3 protein, called by TCRdb with MiXCR from the 5' RACE reads. The table records 600,000 to 700,000 distinct CDR3 sequences, around 20% of them present only once. This clonotype was counted ten times or more. Germline CDR1 and CDR2: SGHRS and YFSETQ. V lost 2 bases to trimming and J lost 3 bases, with 6 bases between them. The CDR3 totals 12 residues. These same data were also listed under a study on T cells expressing NK-cell markers. That source notes: The contribution of dominant NKG2C+ clonotypes to CD8+ T cells in roughly 6 donors was about 1.0-7.0%.

The sample consisted of PBMCs. The clonotype originates from a woman aged 18-29 years in good health. This chain uses TRBV5-1 with TRBJ2-7, with no clear D. CDR3 in DNA: TGCGCCAGCAGCTTAAACCTCTACGAGCAGTACTTC. This translates into CASSLNLYEQYF.